Sequencing of this TCR beta chain was carried out in a study of T cell responses to AZD1222 COVID-19 vaccine. General study findings and limits: Among AZD1222 vaccinees, only six or seven were seropositive at baseline. The study found vaccine-associated CD4 TCRs spanning spike, dominant at 160-218 and 743-854. None of the repertoires were sampled until the peak T cell response had passed. Clonal diversity was possibly underestimated, and the donors were mostly white British, with more females.

As for this clone: The antigen remains unidentified.

Germline lookup yields CDR1 LGHDT and CDR2 YNNKEL (reference sequence). V was cut by 3 bases and J by 1 base, with 6 bases left in between. This CDR3 has 14 amino acids. Data came from immunoSEQ multiplex PCR; TCRdb stores just in-frame clones and leaves some out. The sample consists of about 96,000 clones, roughly nine tenths of them appearing once. The sample in question was peripheral blood, obtained on day 0 of AZD1222 vaccination. The chain recombines TRBV3-1 (or the pseudogene TRBV3-2) with TRBJ1-4; TRBD1 might be the D (5 bases). The clonotype comes from an adult in good health. In nucleotides, the CDR3 is TGTGCCAGCAGCCAGGGGGTAACTAATGAAAAACTGTTTTTT. This gives the protein CASSQGVTNEKLFF.